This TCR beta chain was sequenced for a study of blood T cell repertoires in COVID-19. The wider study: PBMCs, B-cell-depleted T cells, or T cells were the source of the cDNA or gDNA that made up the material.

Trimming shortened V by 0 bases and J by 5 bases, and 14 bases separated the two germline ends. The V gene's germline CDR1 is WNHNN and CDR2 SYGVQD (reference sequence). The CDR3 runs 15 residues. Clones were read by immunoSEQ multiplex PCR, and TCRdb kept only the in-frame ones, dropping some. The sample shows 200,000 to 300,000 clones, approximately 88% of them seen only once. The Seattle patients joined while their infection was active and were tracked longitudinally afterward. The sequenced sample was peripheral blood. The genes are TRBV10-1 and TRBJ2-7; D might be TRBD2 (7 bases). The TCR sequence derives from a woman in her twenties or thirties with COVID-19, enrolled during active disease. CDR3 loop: CASSESGGRRDEQYF. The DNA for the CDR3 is TGCGCCAGCAGTGAGTCCGGGGGGCGCAGGGACGAGCAGTACTTC.